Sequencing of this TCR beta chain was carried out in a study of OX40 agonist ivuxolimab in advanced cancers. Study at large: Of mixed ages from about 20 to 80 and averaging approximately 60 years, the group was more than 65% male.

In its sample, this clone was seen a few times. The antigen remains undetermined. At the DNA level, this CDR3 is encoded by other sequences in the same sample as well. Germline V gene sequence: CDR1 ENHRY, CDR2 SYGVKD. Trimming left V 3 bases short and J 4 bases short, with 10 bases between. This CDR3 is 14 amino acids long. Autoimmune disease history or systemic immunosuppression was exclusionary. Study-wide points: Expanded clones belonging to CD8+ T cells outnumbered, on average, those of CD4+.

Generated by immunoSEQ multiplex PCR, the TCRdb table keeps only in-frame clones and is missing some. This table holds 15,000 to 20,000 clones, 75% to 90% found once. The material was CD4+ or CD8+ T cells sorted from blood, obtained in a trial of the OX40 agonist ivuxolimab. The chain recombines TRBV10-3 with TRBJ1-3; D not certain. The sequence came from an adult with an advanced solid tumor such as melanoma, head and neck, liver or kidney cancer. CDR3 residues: CAISEAGGGNTIYF. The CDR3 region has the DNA TGTGCCATCAGTGAAGCAGGCGGAGGAAACACCATATATTTT.